The clone carrying this TCR beta chain showed up just a few times. The authors extracted RNA and reverse transcribed it into cDNA as the sequencing template. Sequencing used immunoSEQ multiplex PCR; TCRdb keeps in-frame clones, though not all of them. This table has a few hundred thousand clones, 35% to 40% appearing once. This specimen comes from a study of CD8+ T cells in alopecia areata. Trimming removed 0 bases at V and 4 bases at J, with 9 bases between. This CDR3 is 14 amino acids long. This sample's treatment: oral pan-JAK inhibitor, 5-10 mg twice daily. The sequences come from CD4+ T cells sorted from blood, collected at roughly week 30, from a patient treated with tofacitinib. This TCR came from a human donor with alopecia areata. The chain carries TRBV23-1 and TRBJ1-2; perhaps TRBD1 as D (6 bases). TRBV23-1 is labeled an ORF, and its function is uncertain. The CDR3 DNA is TGCGCCAGCAGTCAATCGCAGGGGACCTATGGCTACACCTTC. This encodes CASSQSQGTYGYTF.